The clone carrying this TCR beta chain was detected a few times. The second PCR ran about 6 to 12 cycles with a sample-barcoded 5' primer and J-beta primers. The template-switch adaptor was a 5' adaptor with 12 random nucleotides. It tagged each cDNA molecule. TCRdb re-derived calls from the 5' RACE reads in MiXCR, one entry per CDR3 protein. There are around 780,000 distinct CDR3 sequences in the sample; 25% to 30% occur only once, and about 3% lies in the top ten. This sample stems from a study of blood T cells in healthy people across ages. Those donating, healthy Caucasian individuals from Russia, were aged roughly 6 to 90. The germline CDR1 and CDR2 sequences are LGHDT and YNNKEL (reference sequence). The CDR3 spans 14 residues. V trimming: 2 bases; J trimming: 6 bases; junction bases outside the gene matches: 3. Another study also made use of these data, one on T cells of mothers and their children. From that report: Samples were provided by three healthy Caucasian mothers and their six children.

The sequence was obtained from a boy aged 10-17 years in good health. The rearrangement links TRBV3-1 to TRBJ2-4, with 8 nucleotides matching TRBD1. The sequenced material came from blood. CDR3 nucleotide sequence: TGTGCCAGCAGCCAAAACAGGGGGGCAAACATTCAGTACTTC. Translated, it gives CASSQNRGANIQYF.